This TCR beta chain was captured in a study of T cell responses to AZD1222 COVID-19 vaccine. Across the whole study: Analysis merged second doses at about 4 or about 12 weeks. Notes on the study in general: Researchers report vaccine-associated CD4 TCRs spanning spike, with dominance at 160-218 and 743-854. The donor cohort was predominantly white British with a female majority, and clonal diversity may have been underestimated. Seropositive at baseline were only a handful of AZD1222 recipients.

V was shortened by 2 bases and J by 7 bases, with 6 bases between the two germline ends. Germline V gives CDR1 SGHDT, CDR2 YYEEEE. The CDR3 sequence is 11 residues long. To note about this clone: Its antigen is undetermined.

Produced via immunoSEQ multiplex PCR; TCRdb's table is partial and in-frame only. The sample lists more than 85,000 clones, 70% to 90% occurring once. This sequence joins TRBV5-6 and TRBJ1-2; D unclear. The clonotype originates from an adult in good health. This material consisted of peripheral blood, taken on day 0 of AZD1222 vaccination. The CDR3, as DNA: TGTGCCAGCAGCTTAATAAGTGGCTACACCTTC. Translated: CASSLISGYTF.